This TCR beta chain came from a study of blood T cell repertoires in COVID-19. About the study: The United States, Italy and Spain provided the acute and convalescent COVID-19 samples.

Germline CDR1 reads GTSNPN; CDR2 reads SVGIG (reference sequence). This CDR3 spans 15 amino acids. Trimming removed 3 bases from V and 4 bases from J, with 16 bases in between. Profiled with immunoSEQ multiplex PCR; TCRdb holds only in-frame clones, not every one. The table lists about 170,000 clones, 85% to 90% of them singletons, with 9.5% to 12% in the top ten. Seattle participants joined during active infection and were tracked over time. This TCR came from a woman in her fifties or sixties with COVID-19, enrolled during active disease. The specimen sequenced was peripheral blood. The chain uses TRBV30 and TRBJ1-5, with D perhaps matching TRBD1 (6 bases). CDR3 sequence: CAWSPPGHGNQPQHF. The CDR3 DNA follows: TGTGCCTGGAGCCCCCCGGGACACGGAAATCAGCCCCAGCATTTT.